This TCR beta chain was recorded in a study of OX40 agonist ivuxolimab in advanced cancers. Background on the whole study: Ivuxolimab was an agonistic, fully human IgG2 monoclonal antibody directed against OX40 (CD134), a costimulatory receptor. Prior anti-PD-1, anti-PD-L1 or anti-CTLA-4 therapy was permitted, and checkpoint inhibitors had been received by around 40% of dose-escalation patients. Partial responses were achieved by three dose-escalation patients, of whom one had hepatocellular carcinoma and two had cutaneous melanoma. Of the approximately 50 dose-escalation patients, hepatocellular carcinoma was present in 19, melanoma in around 15, renal cell carcinoma in 9 and head and neck cancer in 9. Peripheral TCRbeta sequencing aimed to test whether ivuxolimab altered TCR sequence diversity and caused clonal T-cell expansion. The monotherapy dose-escalation portion (N ≈ 50 patients) of the phase I ivuxolimab trial is reported in the paper. Intravenous ivuxolimab was administered to patients every 2 weeks at six dose levels: 0.01, 0.1, 0.3, 1.5, 3 and 10 mg/kg. The dose-escalation cohort was about 87% male with a mean age of approximately 60 years, ranging from about 20 to 80. General conclusions and limits of the study: After ivuxolimab, expanded clones were on average more numerous among CD8+ T cells than among CD4+ T cells. Clonal expansion of both CD4+ and CD8+ blood T cells was observed from baseline to week 6 at doses 0.1 to 3.0 mg/kg. The antigen specificity of the clonally expanded peripheral T cells was not determined. In the 0.1-3.0 mg/kg groups, partial responders were among the patients with the lowest normalized peripheral clonal expansion, particularly in CD8+ T cells. Low levels of normalized T-cell clonal expansion were also seen in some patients who did not respond.

Trimming at the junction amounts to 0 bases on V and 6 bases on J, and the germline ends lie 12 bases apart. Counted from cysteine to phenylalanine, this CDR3 has 14 amino acids. The kept DNA is CDR3 alone, 42 bases in frame from the first base. Per the germline V gene, MNHEY is the CDR1 and SVGAGI is the CDR2. Concerning this clone: It has no known antigen specificity. Per-nucleotide qualities are absent, and no much larger clonotype sits a single base away.

Genomic DNA was isolated from the sorted cells so that the TCRbeta CDR3 region could be sequenced. TCRbeta CDR3 regions were sequenced using the immunoSEQ Assay. TCRdb limited this immuneACCESS table to in-frame rearrangements with V and J called. A share of clones is missing; checked studies link under half to unresolved V genes, and the rest is unexplained. The sample includes 35,000 to 45,000 clones, with around 93% observed a single time. Jointly, the top ten make up about 15% of the sample. The trial excluded patients who had a history of autoimmune disease or who were on systemic immunosuppression. Peripheral blood for TCR sequencing was drawn from every dose cohort at baseline, at cycle 4 day 1 and at cycle 7 day 1. Samples came from an open-label, multicenter, first-in-human phase I dose-escalation trial of ivuxolimab. Adults with locally advanced or metastatic head and neck squamous cell, hepatocellular, melanoma or renal cell carcinoma were enrolled in the trial. CD4+ and CD8+ T cells were sorted separately from peripheral blood before TCR sequencing.

The receptor chain draws on TRBV6-5 and TRBJ2-7; the D gene assignment is perhaps TRBD1 or TRBD2, with each matching 6 bases. The TCR originated in an adult with an advanced solid tumor such as melanoma, head and neck, liver or kidney cancer. The material sequenced was CD4+ or CD8+ T cells sorted from blood, taken in a trial of the OX40 agonist ivuxolimab. The CDR3 in this case is CASSYSGGLGEQYF. The DNA sequence is as follows: TGTGCCAGCAGTTACTCAGGGGGGTTGGGCGAGCAGTACTTC.